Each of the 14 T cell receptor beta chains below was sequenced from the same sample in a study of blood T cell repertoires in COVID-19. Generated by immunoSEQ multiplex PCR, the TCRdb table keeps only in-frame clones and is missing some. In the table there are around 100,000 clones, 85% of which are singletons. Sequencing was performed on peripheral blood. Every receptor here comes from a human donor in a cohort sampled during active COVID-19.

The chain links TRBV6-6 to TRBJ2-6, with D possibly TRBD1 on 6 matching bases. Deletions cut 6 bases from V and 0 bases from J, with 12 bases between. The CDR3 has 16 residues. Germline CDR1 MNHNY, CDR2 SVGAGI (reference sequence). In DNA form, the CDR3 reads TGTGCCAGCAGCCCCCTGGGGGCCTCTGGGGCCAACGTCCTGACTTTC. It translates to CASSPLGASGANVLTF.

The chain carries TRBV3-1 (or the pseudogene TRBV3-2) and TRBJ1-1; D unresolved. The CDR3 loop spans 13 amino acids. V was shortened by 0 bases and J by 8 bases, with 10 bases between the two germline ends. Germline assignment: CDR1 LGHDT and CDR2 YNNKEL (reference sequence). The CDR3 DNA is TGTGCCAGCAGCCAAGACCCGGGGTGGGAAGCTTTCTTT. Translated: CASSQDPGWEAFF.

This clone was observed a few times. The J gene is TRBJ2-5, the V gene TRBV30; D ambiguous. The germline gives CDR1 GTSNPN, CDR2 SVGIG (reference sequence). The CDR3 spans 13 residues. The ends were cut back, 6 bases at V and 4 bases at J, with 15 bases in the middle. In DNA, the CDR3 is TGTGCCTGCCAGGCCACTGCACGAGAGACCCAGTACTTC. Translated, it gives CACQATARETQYF.

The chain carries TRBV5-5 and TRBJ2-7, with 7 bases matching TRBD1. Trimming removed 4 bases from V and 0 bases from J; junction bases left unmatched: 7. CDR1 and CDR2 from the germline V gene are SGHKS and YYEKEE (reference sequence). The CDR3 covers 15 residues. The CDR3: CASSRGQDHSYEQYF. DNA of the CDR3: TGTGCCAGCAGCCGCGGACAGGACCACTCCTACGAGCAGTACTTC.

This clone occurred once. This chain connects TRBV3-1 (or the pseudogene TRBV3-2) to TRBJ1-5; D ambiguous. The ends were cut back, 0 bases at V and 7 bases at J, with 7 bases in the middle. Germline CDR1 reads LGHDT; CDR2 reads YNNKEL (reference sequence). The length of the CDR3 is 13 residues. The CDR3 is CASSQEYKQPQHF. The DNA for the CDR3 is TGTGCCAGCAGCCAAGAGTATAAACAGCCCCAGCATTTT.

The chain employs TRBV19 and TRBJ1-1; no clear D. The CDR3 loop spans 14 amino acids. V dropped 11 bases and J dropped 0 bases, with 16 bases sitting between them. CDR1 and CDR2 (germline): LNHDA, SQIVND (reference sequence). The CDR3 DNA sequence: TGTGCCGCCGGGGTCAGCGGCTTGAACACTGAAGCTTTCTTT. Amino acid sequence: CAAGVSGLNTEAFF.

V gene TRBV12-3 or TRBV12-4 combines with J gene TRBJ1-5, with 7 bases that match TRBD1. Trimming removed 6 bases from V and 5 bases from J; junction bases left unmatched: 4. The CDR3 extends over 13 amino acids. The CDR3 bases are TGTGCCAGCAGCCGACAGGGTTATCAGCCCCAGCATTTT. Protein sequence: CASSRQGYQPQHF.

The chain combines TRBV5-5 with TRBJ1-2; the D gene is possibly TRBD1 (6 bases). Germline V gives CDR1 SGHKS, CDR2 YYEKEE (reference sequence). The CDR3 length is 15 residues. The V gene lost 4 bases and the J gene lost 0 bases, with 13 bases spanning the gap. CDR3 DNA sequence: TGTGCCAGCAGCCATAGGGCAGGGGCTAACTATGGCTACACCTTC. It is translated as CASSHRAGANYGYTF.

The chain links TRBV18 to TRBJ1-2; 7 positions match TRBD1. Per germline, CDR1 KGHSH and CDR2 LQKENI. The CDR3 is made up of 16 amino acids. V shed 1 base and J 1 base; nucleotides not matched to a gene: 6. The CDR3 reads CASSPLGTDFNYGYTF. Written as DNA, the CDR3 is TGTGCCAGCTCACCACTCGGGACAGACTTTAACTATGGCTACACCTTC.

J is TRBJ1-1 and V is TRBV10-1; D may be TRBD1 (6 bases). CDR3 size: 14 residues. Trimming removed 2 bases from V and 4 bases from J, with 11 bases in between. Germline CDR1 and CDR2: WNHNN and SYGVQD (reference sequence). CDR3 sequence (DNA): TGCGCCAGCAGTGAGGGCCAGGGGTGCACTGAAGCTTTCTTT. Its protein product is CASSEGQGCTEAFF.

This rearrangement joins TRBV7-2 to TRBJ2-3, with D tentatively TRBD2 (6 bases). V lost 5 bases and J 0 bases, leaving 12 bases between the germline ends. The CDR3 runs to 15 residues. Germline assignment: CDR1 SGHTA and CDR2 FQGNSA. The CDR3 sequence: CASSKDGGSTDTQYF. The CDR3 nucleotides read TGTGCCAGCAGCAAAGACGGGGGAAGCACAGATACGCAGTATTTT.

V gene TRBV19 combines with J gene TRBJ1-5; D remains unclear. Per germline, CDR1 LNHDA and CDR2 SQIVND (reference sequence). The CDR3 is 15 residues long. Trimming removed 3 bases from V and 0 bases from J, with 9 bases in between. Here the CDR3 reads CASSMADSSNQPQHF. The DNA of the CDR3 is TGTGCCAGTAGTATGGCCGACTCTAGCAATCAGCCCCAGCATTTT.

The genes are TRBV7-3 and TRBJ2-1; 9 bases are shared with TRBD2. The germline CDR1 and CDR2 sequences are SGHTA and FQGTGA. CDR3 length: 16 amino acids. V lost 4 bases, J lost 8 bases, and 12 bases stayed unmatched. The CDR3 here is CASSSQRRGGHYEQFF. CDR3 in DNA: TGTGCCAGCAGCTCCCAAAGGCGGGGGGGACACTATGAGCAGTTCTTC.

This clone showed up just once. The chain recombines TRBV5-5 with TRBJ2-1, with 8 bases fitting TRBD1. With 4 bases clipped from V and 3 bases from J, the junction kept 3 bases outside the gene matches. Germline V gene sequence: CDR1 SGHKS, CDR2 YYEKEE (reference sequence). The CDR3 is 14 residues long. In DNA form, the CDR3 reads TGTGCCAGCAGCCAGGGGACAGGCTACAATGAGCAGTTCTTC. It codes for CASSQGTGYNEQFF. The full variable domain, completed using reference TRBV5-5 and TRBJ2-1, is DAGVTQSPTHLIKTRGQQVTLRCSPISGHKSVSWYQQVLGQGPQFIFQYYEKEERGRGNFPDRFSARQFPNYSSELNVNALLLGDSALYLCASSQGTGYNEQFFGPGTRLTVL.